This T cell receptor (beta chain) appears in the sequencing data of a study of blood T cell repertoires in COVID-19. For the study at large: Whether acute or convalescent, the COVID-19 samples came from the United States, Italy and Spain.

Participants spanned ages about 18 to 95 years and resided in about 24 US areas. As handled by the study authors: How many nucleated cells were present was estimated from reference gene primer amplification. The method was immunoSEQ multiplex PCR; TCRdb's version includes in-frame clones alone and lacks a portion of them. V and J calls and clone size are copied from that table; D and trimming were computed from the DNA. The table has about 140,000 clones, about 87% seen once. Sequencing was performed on PBMCs or T cells enriched from blood (not recorded which). The TCR was taken from a man aged 55 to 70 who had recovered from COVID-19.

For the CDR3, the DNA is TGTGCCAGCAGCGTCCACAGGGTTGTAGACGAAAAACTGTTTTTT. Amino acid sequence: CASSVHRVVDEKLFF. The chain links TRBV7-9 to TRBJ1-4, with D perhaps TRBD1 (6 bases). This CDR3 region has 15 residues. V was cut by 5 bases and J by 8 bases, with 18 bases left in between. Germline V gives CDR1 SEHNR, CDR2 FQNEAQ (reference sequence).